The 17 T cell receptor beta chains in this list originate from one sample, sequenced in a study of blood T cell repertoires in COVID-19. Here immunoSEQ multiplex PCR was the method, and the copy in TCRdb shows in-frame clones only, minus some. The top ten hold over 8.5% of the sample, which has some 99,000 clones, about 85% seen once. Material for sequencing was peripheral blood. The receptor set was obtained from a woman of 80 years or more with acute or convalescent COVID-19.

V gene TRBV5-4 combines with J gene TRBJ2-3; D is perhaps TRBD2 (5 bases). Germline-derived CDR1 and CDR2 are SGHNT and YYREEE (reference sequence). V was shortened by 7 bases and J by 1 base, with 13 bases between the two germline ends. The CDR3 covers 14 residues. The CDR3 is CASRTRGGTDTQYF. The CDR3 region has the DNA TGTGCCAGCCGAACCCGGGGTGGCACAGATACGCAGTATTTT.

The chain links TRBV5-6 to TRBJ1-3, with D possibly TRBD1 on 6 matching bases. This CDR3 comprises 17 residues. The germline V gene encodes CDR1 SGHDT and CDR2 YYEEEE. The V end lost 3 bases, the J end lost 0 bases, and 16 bases lay between the germline ends. The CDR3 nucleotides are TGTGCCAGCAGCTCTCCGATGGTCAGGGGCTCTGGAAACACCATATATTTT. Protein product: CASSSPMVRGSGNTIYF.

The gene calls are TRBV5-1 and TRBJ1-5, with a possible D match to TRBD1 (5 bases). The length of the CDR3 is 15 residues. CDR1 is SGHRS, CDR2 YFSETQ, per germline. V lost 8 bases and J lost 7, with 22 bases in between. CDR3 nucleotides: TGCGCCAGTAAGACAGAGCCCCTCAGCAGCCAGCCCCAGCATTTT. Its translation: CASKTEPLSSQPQHF.

This sequence joins TRBV27 and TRBJ2-1; possible D gene TRBD2, 6 bases. The CDR3 has 16 amino acids. Per the germline V gene, CDR1 is MNHEY and CDR2 is SMNVEV (reference sequence). V was trimmed by 6 bases and J by 3 bases, leaving 18 bases between them. CDR3 loop: CASRLQSSGSYNEQFF. The CDR3 DNA follows: TGTGCCAGCAGGCTCCAAAGTAGCGGAAGCTACAATGAGCAGTTCTTC.

For this clone: The junction and the germline gene differ at one end; a read error may be behind it. The chain combines TRBV6-5 with TRBJ1-4; D possibly corresponds to TRBD1 (5 bases). There are 13 residues in the CDR3. CDR1 and CDR2 from the germline V gene are MNHEY and SVGAGI. For the CDR3, the DNA is TGTGCCAGCAGCCCATCTGGGGCTGAAGGGGTCCGGTTT. This sequence encodes CASSPSGAEGVRF.

V usage is TRBV6-4 and J usage is TRBJ2-1; 7 bases align to TRBD1. The CDR3 runs to 11 residues. V shed 8 bases, J shed 15 bases, and the junction held 10 bases outside the gene matches. Germline V gene data show CDR1 as MRHNA and CDR2 as SNTAGT. CDR3 amino acids: CASPLGPGGFF. The CDR3 DNA is TGTGCCAGCCCTTTGGGTCCAGGGGGGTTCTTC.

This clone was detected a few times. The chain employs TRBV5-1 and TRBJ1-4, with D possibly TRBD1 on 5 matching bases. There are 14 residues in the CDR3. V gave up 0 bases and J gave up 4 bases, with 7 bases separating them. CDR1 and CDR2 from the germline V gene are SGHRS and YFSETQ. CDR3 nucleotide sequence: TGCGCCAGCAGCTTGGGCAGGGATAATGAAAAACTGTTTTTT. This codes for CASSLGRDNEKLFF.

This chain links TRBV6-1 with TRBJ2-5, with D perhaps matching TRBD1 (5 bases). The CDR3 has 15 amino acids. V lost 1 base, J lost 0 bases, and 9 bases lay in between. Germline V gene data show CDR1 as MNHNS and CDR2 as SASEGT. DNA for the CDR3: TGTGCCAGCAGTGAAGTGTCAGGGTACCAAGAGACCCAGTACTTC. This codes for CASSEVSGYQETQYF.

This clone was found a few times. The rearrangement links TRBV6-1 to TRBJ2-7; the match to TRBD1 covers 10 bases. This CDR3 region has 19 residues. The ends lost 2 bases at V and 5 bases at J; junction bases unmatched: 18. The germline V gene encodes CDR1 MNHNS and CDR2 SASEGT. The CDR3 protein is CASSEIGGIGDRGRNEQYV. Here the CDR3 DNA reads TGTGCCAGCAGTGAAATCGGTGGGATCGGAGACAGGGGGCGTAACGAGCAGTACGTC.

This clone is a singleton in its sample. The V call is TRBV5-4, the J call TRBJ1-3; D unresolved. Germline V CDR1 and CDR2: SGHNT, YYREEE (reference sequence). This CDR3 region has 13 residues. V lost 5 bases and J lost 3, with 9 bases in between. The CDR3 spells CASRTVDGNTIYF. CDR3 nucleotides: TGTGCCAGCAGAACAGTAGATGGAAACACCATATATTTT.

The table lists this clone with many counts. The chain's CDR3 is CASSLTGGSYSGNTIYF. The CDR3 nucleotides are TGTGCCAGCAGCTTGACGGGGGGTTCGTACTCTGGAAACACCATATATTTT. The chain recombines TRBV5-6 with TRBJ1-3, with D possibly being TRBD1 (5 bases). V lost 1 base and J lost 0, with 14 bases in between. From germline, CDR1 is SGHDT and CDR2 YYEEEE. The CDR3 runs 17 residues.

This clone was counted only a few times. The gene calls are TRBV28 and TRBJ1-4, with 7 bases identical to TRBD1. Per the germline V gene, CDR1 is MDHEN and CDR2 is SYDVKM. CDR3 size: 16 residues. V was pared by 3 bases and J by 4 bases, with 8 bases of the junction left unmatched. CDR3 bases: TGTGCCAGCAGTTTCGGAGGGGGCAGGATTAATGAAAAACTGTTTTTT. Protein: CASSFGGGRINEKLFF.

This rearrangement joins TRBV7-2 to TRBJ1-3; 8 nucleotides line up with TRBD1. The germline CDR1 and CDR2 sequences are SGHTA and FQGNSA. CDR3 size: 16 residues. After removal of 4 bases from V and 2 bases from J, the junction contained 7 bases not matched to a gene. The CDR3 coding sequence is TGTGCCAGCAGCTCAGGGGGCAAATCCGCTGGAAACACCATATATTTT. Amino acid sequence: CASSSGGKSAGNTIYF.

The V gene is TRBV5-4, the J gene TRBJ2-5, with 8 nucleotides matching TRBD1. The germline gives CDR1 SGHNT, CDR2 YYREEE (reference sequence). Trimming at V came to 4 bases and at J to 6 bases, leaving 11 bases not matched to a gene. CDR3 length: 15 residues. The CDR3 is CASSQTGVQRKTQYF. The DNA for the CDR3 is TGTGCCAGCAGCCAGACAGGGGTCCAAAGGAAGACCCAGTACTTC.

The rearrangement links TRBV5-1 to TRBJ1-2; a weak D match, TRBD1 (6 bases). The CDR3 spans 14 residues. Germline-derived CDR1 and CDR2 are SGHRS and YFSETQ. Deletions cut 8 bases from V and 6 bases from J, with 20 bases between. The CDR3 is CASSPGHSGDGYTF. The CDR3 nucleotides are TGCGCCAGTAGCCCGGGACACAGTGGAGATGGCTACACCTTC.

The chain combines TRBV5-1 with TRBJ1-1; D ambiguous. Trimming shortened V by 7 bases and J by 5 bases, and 18 bases separated the two germline ends. CDR3 length: 14 residues. The germline CDR1 and CDR2 sequences are SGHRS and YFSETQ. The CDR3, as DNA: TGCGCCAGCGGCAAACTCACCGGGGAGACTGAAGCTTTCTTT. Protein product: CASGKLTGETEAFF.

The chain combines TRBV5-1 with TRBJ1-2; 8 bases match TRBD1. CDR3 size: 18 residues. Germline CDR1 SGHRS, CDR2 YFSETQ. J gave up 2 bases and V 0 bases, and 12 bases lay outside the gene matches. CDR3 sequence: CASSLGLRQGRGNYGYTF. For the CDR3, the DNA is TGCGCCAGCAGCTTGGGACTGAGACAGGGGAGGGGGAACTATGGCTACACCTTC.